The 21 T cell receptor beta chains presented below share a single source sample, sequenced in a study of vaccination and CD4 T cells after COVID-19 (dated by TCRdb to the early 2020s). This specimen's treatment or condition label, per the study, means: approximately 11-day PBMC culture with coronavirus spike peptide pools or control peptides (ViraFEST assay). Library preparation employed PCR. TCRdb shows the sequencer as Illumina iSeq 100. DNA from cultured CD4+ T cells underwent TCR sequencing with the Oncomine TCR Beta short-read assay at the Johns Hopkins FTIC core. The public reads were quality trimmed at Q25 with fastp and then assembled into clones with MiXCR by TCRdb, keeping productive beta chains. Each record represents a unique CDR3 protein, reported with the most common genes and DNA among its rows. The sample table lists 15,000 to 20,000 distinct CDR3 sequences, about 61% of them with a count of one. In total, the top ten clones hold 7.8% of the sample.

These receptors lack a known antigen. The sample was CD4+ T cells from blood, cultured in vitro. Source of these receptors: a human donor who had recovered from COVID-19.

V and J are TRBV5-1 and TRBJ1-3, with D possibly TRBD1 on 5 matching bases. The CDR3 contains 14 residues. Germline CDR1 reads SGHRS; CDR2 reads YFSETQ. V lost 4 bases and J 3 bases, leaving 11 bases between the germline ends. This CDR3 is CASSASGLGNTIYF. CDR3 coding DNA: TGCGCCAGCAGCGCATCGGGACTTGGAAACACCATATATTTT. Complete variable domain (other parts from reference TRBV5-1 and TRBJ1-3): KAGVTQTPRYLIKTRGQQVTLSCSPISGHRSVSWYQQTPGQGLQFLFEYFSETQRNKGNFPGRFSGRQFSNSRSEMNVSTLELGDSALYLCASSASGLGNTIYFGEGSWLTVV.

This chain joins TRBV28 and TRBJ1-4; 8 positions agree with TRBD1. Losses at the gene ends were 6 bases for V and 3 bases for J; bases not matched to a gene: 3. This CDR3 has 14 amino acids. Germline lookup yields CDR1 MDHEN and CDR2 SYDVKM. The DNA for the CDR3 is TGTGCCAGCAGCTCACAGGGGGCTAATGAAAAACTGTTTTTT. This codes for CASSSQGANEKLFF.

As concerns this clonotype: The germline gene is not matched at one end of the junction; a read error may be the cause. V and J are TRBV7-7 and TRBJ1-1; 9 positions match TRBD1. The CDR3 sequence is 15 residues long. Germline V lookup: CDR1 SSHAT, CDR2 FNYEAQ (reference sequence). DNA of the CDR3: TGTGCTAGCAGCTTAATAACAGGGGGCAACACTGAAGCTTTCTTT. Residues: CASSLITGGNTEAFF.

The rearrangement links TRBV24-1 to TRBJ1-2; 7 bases are a match to TRBD1. The CDR3 sequence is 14 residues long. Unmatched junction bases numbered 5, after V lost 4 bases and J lost 4 bases. CDR1 is KGHDR, CDR2 SFDVKD, per germline. The CDR3 region is CATSDSRGVYGYTF. CDR3 bases: TGTGCCACCAGTGACAGCAGGGGGGTCTATGGCTACACCTTC.

This rearrangement joins TRBV11-2 to TRBJ1-1; D is unresolved. V was clipped by 1 base and J by 3 bases, with 6 bases between them. Per the germline V gene, CDR1 is SGHAT and CDR2 is FQNNGV. The CDR3 contains 13 residues. The CDR3 loop is CASSLGAHTEAFF. For the CDR3, the DNA is TGTGCCAGCAGCTTAGGGGCCCACACTGAAGCTTTCTTT.

This clonotype was observed once. The chain is built from TRBV2 and TRBJ2-3, with 12 bases aligning to TRBD2. Germline V gives CDR1 SNHLY, CDR2 FYNNEI. This CDR3 has 15 residues. Unmatched junction bases numbered 1, after V lost 5 bases and J lost 1 base. The CDR3 DNA reads as TGTGCCAGCAGTTGGACTAGCGGGGGCACAGATACGCAGTATTTT. As protein: CASSWTSGGTDTQYF.

The J gene is TRBJ2-4, the V gene TRBV4-1; D gene unclear. The germline V gene encodes CDR1 MGHRA and CDR2 YSYEKL. V lost 2 bases and J 6 bases, leaving 8 bases between the germline ends. This CDR3 spans 13 amino acids. CDR3 residues: CASSQLPGNIQYF. CDR3 in DNA: TGCGCCAGCAGCCAATTGCCCGGAAACATTCAGTACTTC.

This clonotype has only a few counts. The CDR3 nucleotides are TGTGCCAGCAGCTCTCTAGGGGGCGCTGTCTACGAGCAGTACTTC. This gives the protein CASSSLGGAVYEQYF. V is TRBV7-2 and J is TRBJ2-7; TRBD1 matches 7 bases. This CDR3 region has 15 residues. V gave up 4 bases and J gave up 3 bases; unmatched junction bases: 9. CDR1 is SGHTA and CDR2 is FQGNSA in the germline V gene.

In its sample, this clonotype was seen a few times. The CDR3 region has the DNA TGTGCCAGCAGCAAGGGGAACACTGAAGCTTTCTTT. It translates to CASSKGNTEAFF. J is TRBJ1-1 and V is TRBV28; D is unclear. Trimming pared 6 bases from V and 1 base from J, leaving 6 bases between. This CDR3 has 12 residues. Germline lookup yields CDR1 MDHEN and CDR2 SYDVKM.

V usage is TRBV20-1 and J usage is TRBJ1-1; possibly TRBD1 for D (5 bases). The V and J ends lost 7 bases and 11 bases respectively, with 20 bases between them. Per the germline V gene, CDR1 is DFQATT and CDR2 is SNEGSKA (reference sequence). CDR3 length: 12 residues. CDR3 residues: CSGRVGGKGAFF. The CDR3 coding sequence is TGCAGTGGACGTGTCGGGGGTAAGGGGGCTTTCTTT.

This clonotype has just a few counts. The chain couples TRBV7-2 to TRBJ2-7; D is unclear. In germline, CDR1 is SGHTA, CDR2 FQGNSA. The length of the CDR3 is 14 residues. V was trimmed by 4 bases and J by 5 bases, leaving 15 bases between them. CDR3 sequence: CASSSNPGPNEQYF. CDR3 nucleotide sequence: TGTGCCAGCAGCTCGAATCCGGGTCCGAACGAGCAGTACTTC.

The chain employs TRBV25-1 and TRBJ1-2; D perhaps matches TRBD1 (5 bases). V lost 6 bases and J 6 bases, leaving 26 bases between the germline ends. The CDR3 covers 17 residues. The germline CDR1 and CDR2 sequences are MGHDK and SYGVNS. CDR3 protein: CASSPLSPGTVENGYTF. Here the CDR3 DNA reads TGTGCCAGCAGCCCACTTTCCCCCGGGACGGTTGAAAATGGCTACACCTTC.

This clonotype was observed a few times. The V gene is TRBV24-1, the J gene TRBJ1-1, with TRBD1 identical over 7 bases. CDR1 is KGHDR and CDR2 is SFDVKD in the germline V gene. The CDR3 length is 19 residues. Trimming at V came to 4 bases and at J to 1 base, leaving 17 bases not matched to a gene. The CDR3 bases are TGTGCCACCAGTGACTTGGCCAGGGGGAAGAATGGTGCGAACACTGAAGCTTTCTTT. Translation gives CATSDLARGKNGANTEAFF.

The V and J genes are TRBV6-1 and TRBJ1-2; TRBD1 matches at 9 bases. J was trimmed by 6 bases and V by 2 bases; bases with no gene match: 7. This CDR3 contains 15 residues. The V gene's germline CDR1 is MNHNS and CDR2 SASEGT. The CDR3 DNA reads TGTGCCAGCAGTGAATTCGACAGGGGGATGGATGGCTACACCTTC. This codes for CASSEFDRGMDGYTF.

This chain connects TRBV27 to TRBJ1-2; 7 bases align to TRBD1. Germline V gene sequence: CDR1 MNHEY, CDR2 SMNVEV (reference sequence). J was trimmed by 5 bases and V by 2 bases; bases with no gene match: 11. The CDR3 extends over 16 amino acids. In DNA form, the CDR3 reads TGTGCCAGCAGTTTAATGGCGGCAGGGGGTGGATATGGCTACACCTTC. Translation: CASSLMAAGGGYGYTF.

The chain combines TRBV11-3 with TRBJ2-5; no clear D. V was clipped by 5 bases and J by 4 bases, with 11 bases between them. The CDR3 length is 13 residues. Per germline, CDR1 SGHNT and CDR2 YENEEA. The CDR3 DNA sequence: TGTGCCAGCAGCCCCCTGATCGGAGAGACCCAGTACTTC. It translates to CASSPLIGETQYF. Full variable domain (remainder filled in from reference TRBV11-3 and TRBJ2-5): EAGVVQSPRYKIIEKKQPVAFWCNPISGHNTLYWYLQNLGQGPELLIRYENEEAVDDSQLPKDRFSAERLKGVDSTLKIQPAELGDSAVYLCASSPLIGETQYFGPGTRLLVL.

V usage is TRBV28 and J usage is TRBJ1-2, with 7 bases identical to TRBD1. With 1 base clipped from V and 4 bases from J, the junction kept 6 bases outside the gene matches. The CDR3 extends over 15 amino acids. CDR1 and CDR2 (germline): MDHEN, SYDVKM. In DNA, the CDR3 is TGTGCCAGCAGTTTATCGAACAGGGGCGTCTATGGCTACACCTTC. This encodes CASSLSNRGVYGYTF.

V is TRBV20-1 and J is TRBJ1-3; D is unclear. Germline V gives CDR1 DFQATT, CDR2 SNEGSKA (reference sequence). This CDR3 region has 15 residues. Trimming took 0 bases from V and 4 from J, leaving 13 bases between them. In nucleotides, the CDR3 is TGCAGTGCTAGAGATAAAACGGGTATGGGAAACACCATATATTTT. Protein: CSARDKTGMGNTIYF.

The chain has TRBV19 and TRBJ2-3, with 16 bases that match TRBD2. Germline V gene data show CDR1 as LNHDA and CDR2 as SQIVND (reference sequence). The CDR3 totals 17 residues. The junction had 6 bases not matched to a gene; V was cut back by 3 bases and J by 6 bases. CDR3: CASSIGTSGRVVDTQYF. CDR3 nucleotides: TGTGCCAGTAGTATCGGGACTAGCGGGAGGGTGGTGGATACGCAGTATTTT.

In this sample, this clonotype turned up a few times. This chain uses TRBV7-9 with TRBJ1-5; the D is unclear. The CDR3 has 13 residues. Trimming left V 5 bases short and J 7 bases short, with 12 bases between. Germline lookup yields CDR1 SEHNR and CDR2 FQNEAQ (reference sequence). This CDR3 is CASSLGLGQPQHF. The CDR3 nucleotides are TGTGCCAGCAGCCTCGGACTGGGACAGCCCCAGCATTTT.

This sequence joins TRBV11-2 and TRBJ1-5; D is undetermined. V was clipped by 1 base and J by 5 bases, with 12 bases between them. The CDR3 extends over 15 amino acids. Germline CDR1 is SGHAT and CDR2 is FQNNGV. CDR3 DNA: TGTGCCAGCAGCTTAGTAGCAGGAACCGATCAGCCCCAGCATTTT. Its protein is CASSLVAGTDQPQHF.